The entry below gives a single T cell receptor (beta chain) sequence along with its context. CDR1 is LGHDT and CDR2 is YNNKEL in the germline V gene (reference sequence). The CDR3 spans 16 residues. Between the trimmed V and J ends, which lost 4 bases and 1 base, there was a span of 13 bases. This specimen comes from a study of blood T cell repertoires in COVID-19. The wider study: Whether acute or convalescent, the COVID-19 samples came from the United States, Italy and Spain.

Authors' analysis steps: Counts of nucleated cells, estimated from reference gene primer amplification, were obtained. Measured with immunoSEQ multiplex PCR; TCRdb has only the in-frame clones, and not every one. V, J and clone size are those of that table, while D and trimming were read from the DNA. The table has roughly 140,000 clones, approximately 80% seen once. Material: peripheral blood. The gene calls are TRBV3-1 (or the pseudogene TRBV3-2) and TRBJ1-4; D is uncertain. This TCR came from a man aged 60 to 69 with acute or convalescent COVID-19. As DNA, the CDR3 is TGTGCCAGCAGCCGTACTGAGACGGGAACTAATGAAAAACTGTTTTTT. It specifies CASSRTETGTNEKLFF.